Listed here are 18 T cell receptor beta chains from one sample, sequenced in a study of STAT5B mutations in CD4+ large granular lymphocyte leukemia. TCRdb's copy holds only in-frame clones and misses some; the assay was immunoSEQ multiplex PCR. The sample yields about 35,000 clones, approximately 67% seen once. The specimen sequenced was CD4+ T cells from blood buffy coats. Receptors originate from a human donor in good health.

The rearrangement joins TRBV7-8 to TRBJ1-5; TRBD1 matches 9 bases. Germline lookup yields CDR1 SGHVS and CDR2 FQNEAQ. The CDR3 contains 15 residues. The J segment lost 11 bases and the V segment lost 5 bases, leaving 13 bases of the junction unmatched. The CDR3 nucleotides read TGTGCCAGCAGCCGCACCACAGGGGGCCCAGAGGCCCAGCATTTT. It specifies CASSRTTGGPEAQHF.

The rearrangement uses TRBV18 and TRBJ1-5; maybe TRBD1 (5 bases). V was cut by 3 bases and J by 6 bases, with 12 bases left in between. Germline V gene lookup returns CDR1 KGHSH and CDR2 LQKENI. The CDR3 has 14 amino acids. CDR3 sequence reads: CASSPGGAPQPQHF. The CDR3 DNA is TGTGCCAGCTCACCCGGAGGGGCCCCTCAGCCCCAGCATTTT.

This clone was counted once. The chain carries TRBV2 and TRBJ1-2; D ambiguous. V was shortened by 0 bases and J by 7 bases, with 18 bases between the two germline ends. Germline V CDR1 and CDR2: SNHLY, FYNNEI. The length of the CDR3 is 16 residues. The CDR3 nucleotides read TGTGCCAGCAGTGAAGCCCTAGTGACCGGGTTCGGTGGCTACACCTTC. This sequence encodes CASSEALVTGFGGYTF.

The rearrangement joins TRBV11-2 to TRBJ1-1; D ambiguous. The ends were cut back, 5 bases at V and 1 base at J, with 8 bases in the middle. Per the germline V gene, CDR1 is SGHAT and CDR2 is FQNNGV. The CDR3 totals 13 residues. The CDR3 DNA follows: TGTGCCAGCAGCACAACCAAGAACACTGAAGCTTTCTTT. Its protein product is CASSTTKNTEAFF.

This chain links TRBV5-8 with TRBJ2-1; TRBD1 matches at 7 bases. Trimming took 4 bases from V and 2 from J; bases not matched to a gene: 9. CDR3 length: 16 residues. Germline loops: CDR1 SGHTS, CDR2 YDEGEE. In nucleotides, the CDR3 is TGTGCCAGCAGCCAGGGACAGCATATGACCTACAATGAGCAGTTCTTC. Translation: CASSQGQHMTYNEQFF.

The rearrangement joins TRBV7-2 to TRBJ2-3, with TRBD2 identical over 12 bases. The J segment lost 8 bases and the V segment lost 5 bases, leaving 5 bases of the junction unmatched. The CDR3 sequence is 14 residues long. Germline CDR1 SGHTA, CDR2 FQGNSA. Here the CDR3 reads CASSPALAGGTQYF. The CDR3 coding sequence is TGTGCCAGCAGCCCCGCACTAGCGGGGGGTACGCAGTATTTT.

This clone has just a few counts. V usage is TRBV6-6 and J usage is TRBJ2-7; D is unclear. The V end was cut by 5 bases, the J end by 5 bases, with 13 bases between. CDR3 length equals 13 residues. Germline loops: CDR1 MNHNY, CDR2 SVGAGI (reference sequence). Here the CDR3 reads CASSNHDKHEQYF. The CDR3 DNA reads TGTGCCAGCAGTAACCACGACAAACACGAGCAGTACTTC.

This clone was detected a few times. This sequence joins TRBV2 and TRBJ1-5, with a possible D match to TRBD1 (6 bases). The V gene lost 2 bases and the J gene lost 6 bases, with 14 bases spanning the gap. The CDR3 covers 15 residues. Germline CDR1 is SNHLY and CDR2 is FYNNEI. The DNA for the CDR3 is TGTGCCAGCAGTGAAATCGGGGCAGGGGCTCAGCCCCAGCATTTT. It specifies CASSEIGAGAQPQHF. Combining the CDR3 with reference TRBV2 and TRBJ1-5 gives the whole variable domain EPEVTQTPSHQVTQMGQEVILRCVPISNHLYFYWYRQILGQKVEFLVSFYNNEISEKSEIFDDQFSVERPDGSNFTLKIRSTKLEDSAMYFCASSEIGAGAQPQHFGDGTRLSIL.

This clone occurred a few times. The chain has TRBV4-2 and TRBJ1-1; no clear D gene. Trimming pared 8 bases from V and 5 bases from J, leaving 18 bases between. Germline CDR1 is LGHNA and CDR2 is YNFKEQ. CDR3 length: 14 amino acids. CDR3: CASGNKGGRTEAFF. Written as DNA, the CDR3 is TGTGCCAGCGGTAATAAGGGAGGCAGGACTGAAGCTTTCTTT.

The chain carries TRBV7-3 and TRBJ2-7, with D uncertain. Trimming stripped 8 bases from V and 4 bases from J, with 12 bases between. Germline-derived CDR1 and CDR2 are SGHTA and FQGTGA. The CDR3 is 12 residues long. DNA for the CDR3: TGTGCCAGCGAGGCTACTGCATACGAGCAGTACTTC. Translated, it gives CASEATAYEQYF. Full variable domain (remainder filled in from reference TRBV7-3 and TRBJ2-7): GAGVSQTPSNKVTEKGKYVELRCDPISGHTALYWYRQSLGQGPEFLIYFQGTGAADDSGLPNDRFFAVRPEGSVSTLKIQRTERGDSAVYLCASEATAYEQYFGPGTRLTVT.

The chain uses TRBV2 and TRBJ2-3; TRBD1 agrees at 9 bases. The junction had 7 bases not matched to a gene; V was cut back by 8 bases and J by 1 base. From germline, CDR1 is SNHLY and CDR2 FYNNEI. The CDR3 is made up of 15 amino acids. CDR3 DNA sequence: TGTGCCAGCTCCATTGGGGACAGGGGCACAGATACGCAGTATTTT. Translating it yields CASSIGDRGTDTQYF.

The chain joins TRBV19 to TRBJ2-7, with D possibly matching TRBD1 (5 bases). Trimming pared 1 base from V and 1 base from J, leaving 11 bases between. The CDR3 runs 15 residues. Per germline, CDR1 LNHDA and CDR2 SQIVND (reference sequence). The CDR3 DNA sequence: TGTGCCAGTAGTATAGTGTGGCAGGGATCCTACGAGCAGTACTTC. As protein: CASSIVWQGSYEQYF.

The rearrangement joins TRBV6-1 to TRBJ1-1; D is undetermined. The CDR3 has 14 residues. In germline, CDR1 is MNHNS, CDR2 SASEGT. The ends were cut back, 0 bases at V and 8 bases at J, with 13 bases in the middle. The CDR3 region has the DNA TGTGCCAGCAGTGAAGCGGGATACACTCCCGAAGCTTTCTTT. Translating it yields CASSEAGYTPEAFF.

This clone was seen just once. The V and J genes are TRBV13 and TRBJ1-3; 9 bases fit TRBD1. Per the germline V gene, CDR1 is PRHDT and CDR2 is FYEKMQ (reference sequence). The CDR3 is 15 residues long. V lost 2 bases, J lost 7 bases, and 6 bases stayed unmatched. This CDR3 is CASSLLGQGLNTIYF. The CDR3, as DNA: TGTGCCAGCAGCTTATTGGGACAGGGTTTGAACACCATATATTTT.

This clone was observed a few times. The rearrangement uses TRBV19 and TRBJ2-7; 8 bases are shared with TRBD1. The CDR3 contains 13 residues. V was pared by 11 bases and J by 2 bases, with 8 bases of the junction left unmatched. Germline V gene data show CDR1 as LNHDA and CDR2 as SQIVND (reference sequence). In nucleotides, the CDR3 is TGTGCCTCAGCCGGGACAGGTCCCTACGAGCAGTACTTC. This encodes CASAGTGPYEQYF.

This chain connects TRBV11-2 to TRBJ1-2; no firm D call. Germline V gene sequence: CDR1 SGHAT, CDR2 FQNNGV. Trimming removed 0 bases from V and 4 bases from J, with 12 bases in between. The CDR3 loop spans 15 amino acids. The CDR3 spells CASSLDLGKGYGYTF. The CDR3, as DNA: TGTGCCAGCAGCTTAGATCTCGGGAAGGGCTATGGCTACACCTTC.

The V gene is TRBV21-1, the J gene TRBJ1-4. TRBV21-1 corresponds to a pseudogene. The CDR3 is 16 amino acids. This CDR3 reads CASSKVPGRVSEKLFF. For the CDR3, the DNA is TGTGCCAGCAGCAAAGTCCCCGGGCGGGTAAGCGAAAAACTGTTTTTT.

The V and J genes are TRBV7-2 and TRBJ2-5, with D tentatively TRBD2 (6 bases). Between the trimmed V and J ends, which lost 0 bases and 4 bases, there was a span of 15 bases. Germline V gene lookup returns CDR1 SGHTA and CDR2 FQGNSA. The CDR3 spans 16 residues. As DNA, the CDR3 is TGTGCCAGCAGCTTAGCGCGACTAGACCGGGGAGAGACCCAGTACTTC. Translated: CASSLARLDRGETQYF. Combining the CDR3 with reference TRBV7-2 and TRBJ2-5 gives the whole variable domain GAGVSQSPSNKVTEKGKDVELRCDPISGHTALYWYRQSLGQGLEFLIYFQGNSAPDKSGLPSDRFSAERTGGSVSTLTIQRTQQEDSAVYLCASSLARLDRGETQYFGPGTRLLVL.